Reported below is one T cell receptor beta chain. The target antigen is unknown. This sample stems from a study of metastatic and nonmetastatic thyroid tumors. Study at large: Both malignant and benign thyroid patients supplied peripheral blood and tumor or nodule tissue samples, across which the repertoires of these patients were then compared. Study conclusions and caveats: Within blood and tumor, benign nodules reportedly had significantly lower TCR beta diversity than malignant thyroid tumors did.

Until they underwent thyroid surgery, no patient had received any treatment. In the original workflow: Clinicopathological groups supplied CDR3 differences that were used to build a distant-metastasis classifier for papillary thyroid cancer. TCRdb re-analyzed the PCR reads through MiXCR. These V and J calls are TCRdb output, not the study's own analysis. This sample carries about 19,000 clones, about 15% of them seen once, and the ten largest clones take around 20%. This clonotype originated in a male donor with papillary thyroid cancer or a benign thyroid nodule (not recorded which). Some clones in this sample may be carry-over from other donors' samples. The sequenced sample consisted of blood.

The CDR3: CSARGGASETEAFF. Written as DNA, the CDR3 is TGCAGTGCTAGAGGGGGGGCATCGGAGACTGAAGCTTTCTTT. J is TRBJ1-1 and V is TRBV20-1, with a weak D call TRBD1 (6 bases). The CDR3 is 14 residues long. Germline loops: CDR1 DFQATT, CDR2 SNEGSKA (reference sequence). With 1 base removed from V and 5 bases from J, the gap between germline ends came to 14 bases.